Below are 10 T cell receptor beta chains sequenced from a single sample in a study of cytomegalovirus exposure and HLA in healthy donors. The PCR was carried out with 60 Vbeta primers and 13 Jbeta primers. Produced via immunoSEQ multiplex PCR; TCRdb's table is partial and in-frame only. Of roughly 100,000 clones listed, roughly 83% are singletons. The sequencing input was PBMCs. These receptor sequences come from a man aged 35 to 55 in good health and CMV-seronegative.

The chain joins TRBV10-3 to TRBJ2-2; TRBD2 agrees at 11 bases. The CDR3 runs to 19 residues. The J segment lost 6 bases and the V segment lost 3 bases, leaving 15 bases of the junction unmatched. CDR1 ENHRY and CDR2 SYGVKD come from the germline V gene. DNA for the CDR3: TGTGCCATCAGTGAAGGGGGACTAGCGGCTTTCAGCTCGGCCGGGGAGCTGTTTTTT. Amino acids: CAISEGGLAAFSSAGELFF.

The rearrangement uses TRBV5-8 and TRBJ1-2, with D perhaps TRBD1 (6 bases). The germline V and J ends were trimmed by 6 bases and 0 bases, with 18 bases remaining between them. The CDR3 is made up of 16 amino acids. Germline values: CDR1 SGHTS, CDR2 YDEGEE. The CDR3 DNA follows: TGTGCCAGCACCGTGCCGGCAGGGGCGACTAACTATGGCTACACCTTC. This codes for CASTVPAGATNYGYTF.

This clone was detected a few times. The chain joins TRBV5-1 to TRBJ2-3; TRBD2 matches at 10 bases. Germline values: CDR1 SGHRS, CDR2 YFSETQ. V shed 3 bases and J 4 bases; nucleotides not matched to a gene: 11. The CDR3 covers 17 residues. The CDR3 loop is CASSWTPAGGRADTQYF. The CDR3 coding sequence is TGCGCCAGCAGCTGGACCCCAGCGGGGGGGCGAGCAGATACGCAGTATTTT.

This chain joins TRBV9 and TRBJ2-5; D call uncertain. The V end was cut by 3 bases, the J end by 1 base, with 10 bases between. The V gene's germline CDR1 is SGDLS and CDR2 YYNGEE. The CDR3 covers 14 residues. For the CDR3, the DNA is TGTGCCAGCAGCGCTAGAGGCAGCCAAGAGACCCAGTACTTC. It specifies CASSARGSQETQYF.

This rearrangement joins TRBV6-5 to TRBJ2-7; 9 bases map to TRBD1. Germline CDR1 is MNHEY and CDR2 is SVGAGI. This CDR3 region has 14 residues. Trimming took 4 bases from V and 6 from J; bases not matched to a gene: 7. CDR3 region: CASSSPGQGSEQYF. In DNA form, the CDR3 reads TGTGCCAGCAGTTCCCCGGGACAGGGCTCCGAGCAGTACTTC.

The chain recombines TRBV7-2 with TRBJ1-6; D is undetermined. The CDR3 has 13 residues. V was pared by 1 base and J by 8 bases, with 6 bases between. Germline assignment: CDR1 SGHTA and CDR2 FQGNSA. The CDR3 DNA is TGTGCCAGCAGCTTAGGGCTGGATTCACCCCTCCACTTT. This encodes CASSLGLDSPLHF.

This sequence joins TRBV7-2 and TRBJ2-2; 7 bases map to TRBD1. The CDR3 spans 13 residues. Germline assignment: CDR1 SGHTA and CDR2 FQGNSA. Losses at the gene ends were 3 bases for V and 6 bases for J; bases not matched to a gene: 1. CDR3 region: CASSLTGSGELFF. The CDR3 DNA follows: TGTGCCAGCAGCTTGACAGGGTCCGGGGAGCTGTTTTTT.

In nucleotides, the CDR3 is TGTGCCAGCAGCTTACGGAGGGGTACGCAGTATTTT. Translating gives CASSLRRGTQYF. V gene TRBV5-4 combines with J gene TRBJ2-3; TRBD2 is a possible D gene (6 bases). The CDR3 extends over 12 amino acids. V lost 2 bases and J 8 bases, leaving 9 bases between the germline ends. Per germline, CDR1 SGHNT and CDR2 YYREEE (reference sequence).

The CDR3 sequence: CASSLDGTGLTGELFF. CDR3 nucleotide sequence: TGTGCCAGCAGCTTAGACGGGACAGGGTTGACCGGGGAGCTGTTTTTT. The chain links TRBV7-8 to TRBJ1-3; TRBD1 aligns across 9 bases. The J call may be faulty, since TRBJ2-2 better matches the DNA end. Germline assignment: CDR1 SGHVS and CDR2 FQNEAQ. This CDR3 region has 16 residues.

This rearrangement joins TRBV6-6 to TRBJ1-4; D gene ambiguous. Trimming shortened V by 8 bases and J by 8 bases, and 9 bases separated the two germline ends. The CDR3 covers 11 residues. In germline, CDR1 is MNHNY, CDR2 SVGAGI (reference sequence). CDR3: CASSILEKLFF. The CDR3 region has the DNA TGTGCCAGCTCTATCCTGGAAAAACTGTTTTTT.